The following is a TCR beta chain sequence with its context. As yet, its antigen is unknown. The record originates from a study of shared clonotypes between healthy human individuals. Study-wide findings and caveats: Limited genetic and exposure-history diversity came from having few donors.

The CDR3 contains 16 residues. All of the donors resided in Nashville, Tennessee, and each was a Caucasian adult. Deep was the level at which the assay was run. Some clones are missing from TCRdb's copy, which holds only in-frame ones; the method was immunoSEQ multiplex PCR. The sample includes roughly 2.5 million clones, approximately 90% of them seen just once. The source is a man younger than 35 in good health. The sample consisted of naive CD4+ T cells sorted from blood. Regarding subset: CD45RA+ positively selected. The chain is built from TRBV21-1 and TRBJ2-7; the D call of TRBD1 is as the table states it, not checked on the DNA. TRBV21-1 is marked as a pseudogene. The CDR3 loop is CASSRPQGRYSYEQYF. The CDR3 bases are TGTGCCAGCAGCCGGCCACAGGGCCGTTACTCCTACGAGCAGTACTTC.